This TCR beta chain was identified in a study of a mutant IDH1 vaccine in newly diagnosed glioma. Overall study: Treated patients had a mean age of roughly 40 years and a roughly 62% male, about 40% female split. Patients had received radiotherapy, temozolomide, or both previously, most receiving both.

Overall study results and limits: Shifts in the top peripheral T cell clonotypes seemed unrelated to pseudoprogression.

Here immunoSEQ multiplex PCR was the method, and the copy in TCRdb shows in-frame clones only, minus some. The sample holds about 88,000 clones, about four fifths seen once. This clone came up a few times. Its antigen is as yet unknown. Noted time point: baseline, week 1 (first vaccination visit). Treatment: pre-vaccination baseline after standard-of-care therapy. Each astrocytoma in the donors was new, WHO grade 3 or 4, IDH1-mutant and ATRX-lost. CDR1 and CDR2 from the germline V gene are SGHRS and YFSETQ. The V and J ends lost 2 bases and 6 bases, in that order; junction bases with no gene match: 7. The CDR3 has 14 amino acids.

The J gene is TRBJ1-2, the V gene TRBV5-1; TRBD1 aligns across 7 bases. The sequence was collected from a man in his forties or fifties with glioma. Some clones in this sample may be carry-over from other donors' samples. Sequencing was performed on PBMCs, taken from a glioma patient treated with radiotherapy, temozolomide or both. The CDR3 nucleotides read TGCGCCAGCAGCTTACAGGGGCCTCCTAATGGCTACACCTTC. Its protein product is CASSLQGPPNGYTF.